The next 20 T cell receptor beta chains were all read from a single sample in a study of blood T cells in healthy people across ages. The authors ran a second PCR of roughly 6 to 12 cycles using a sample-barcoded 5' primer and a J-beta primer mix. TCRdb itself ran the 5' RACE reads through MiXCR, one entry per CDR3 protein. The sample holds about 1,400,000 distinct CDR3 sequences, around 59% seen once. The specimen sequenced was blood. The receptors here all came from a man aged 18 to 29 in good health.

The chain recombines TRBV7-2 with TRBJ1-1, with TRBD1 matching over 8 bases. Germline V gene sequence: CDR1 SGHTA, CDR2 FQGNSA. The CDR3 sequence is 13 residues long. V shed 1 base and J 11 bases; nucleotides not matched to a gene: 6. CDR3 nucleotides: TGTGCCAGCAGCTTAGGCAGGGGGCGCTGGGCTTTCTTT. As protein: CASSLGRGRWAFF.

The J gene is TRBJ2-1, the V gene TRBV20-1; perhaps TRBD2 as D (6 bases). CDR1 and CDR2 (germline): DFQATT, SNEGSKA (reference sequence). This CDR3 contains 13 residues. V gave up 5 bases and J gave up 6 bases, with 14 bases separating them. CDR3 sequence: CSARGGDFNEQFF. The CDR3 region has the DNA TGCAGTGCTCGCGGTGGGGACTTCAATGAGCAGTTCTTC.

This chain joins TRBV7-2 and TRBJ2-5; D possibly corresponds to TRBD2 (6 bases). The J call is in doubt because the DNA end fits TRBJ2-7 better. The CDR3 totals 15 residues. Germline CDR1 and CDR2: SGHTA and FQGNSA. The CDR3 DNA reads TGTGCCAGCAGCCGTTGGTCGACCTCGGGGGACGAGCAGTACTTC. As protein: CASSRWSTSGDEQYF.

V is TRBV2 and J is TRBJ2-7; D is perhaps TRBD1 or TRBD2 (5 bases each). The CDR3 spans 14 residues. Germline assignment: CDR1 SNHLY and CDR2 FYNNEI. With 6 bases removed from V and 4 bases from J, the gap between germline ends came to 16 bases. In DNA, the CDR3 is TGTGCCAGCAGGAAGGGGAGTTCCGTATACGAGCAGTACTTC. This sequence encodes CASRKGSSVYEQYF.

The chain employs TRBV20-1 and TRBJ2-3; TRBD2 aligns across 10 bases. This CDR3 has 17 amino acids. V gave up 5 bases and J gave up 5 bases; unmatched junction bases: 16. Germline values: CDR1 DFQATT, CDR2 SNEGSKA (reference sequence). The CDR3 protein is CSAGLYSGRPSGDTQYF. The CDR3 DNA sequence: TGCAGTGCTGGTTTATATAGCGGGAGGCCATCCGGAGATACGCAGTATTTT.

The table lists this clonotype with a few counts. V is TRBV7-9 and J is TRBJ1-6, with no clear D. The germline gives CDR1 SEHNR, CDR2 FQNEAQ (reference sequence). V was shortened by 3 bases and J by 10 bases, with 13 bases between the two germline ends. The CDR3 sequence is 14 residues long. CDR3 protein: CASSFRAFPSPLHF. CDR3 nucleotide sequence: TGTGCCAGCAGCTTCCGGGCCTTTCCCTCACCCCTCCACTTT.

This chain links TRBV7-2 with TRBJ1-2, with D perhaps matching TRBD1 (5 bases). The CDR3 loop spans 15 amino acids. In germline, CDR1 is SGHTA, CDR2 FQGNSA. The V and J ends lost 2 bases and 7 bases respectively, with 17 bases between them. The CDR3 spells CASSLNVGTGSGYTF. As DNA, the CDR3 is TGTGCCAGCAGCTTAAACGTCGGTACAGGTTCTGGCTACACCTTC.

This clonotype appeared a few times. The chain couples TRBV6-5 to TRBJ2-7; TRBD2 might be the D (6 bases). This CDR3 region has 13 residues. V dropped 5 bases and J dropped 3 bases, with 11 bases sitting between them. CDR1 and CDR2 (germline): MNHEY, SVGAGI. The CDR3, as DNA: TGTGCCAGCAGTCGGCGGGAAATCTACGAGCAGTACTTC. Encoded protein: CASSRREIYEQYF.

The chain is built from TRBV10-2 and TRBJ2-7; D gene unclear. Trimming left V 2 bases short and J 3 bases short, with 8 bases between. Germline assignment: CDR1 WSHSY and CDR2 SAAADI. CDR3 length: 13 residues. CDR3 nucleotide sequence: TGCGCCAGCAGTGAGACCTCCTACTACGAGCAGTACTTC. The encoded protein is CASSETSYYEQYF.

A remark on this clonotype: The junction shows a germline mismatch at one end, possibly a read error. The CDR3 region is CSVEGNIGEKLFF. The CDR3 DNA follows: TGCAGCGTTGAGGGGAATATAGGTGAAAAACTGTTTTTC. The chain carries TRBV29-1 and TRBJ1-4; D ambiguous. The CDR3 has 13 amino acids. Germline V gene lookup returns CDR1 SQVTM and CDR2 ANQGSEA. Looking up the rest from reference TRBV29-1 and TRBJ1-4 gives the full variable domain: SAVISQKPSRDICQRGTSLTIQCQVDSQVTMMFWYRQQPGQSLTLIATANQGSEATYESGFVIDKFPISRPNLTFSTLTVSNMSPEDSSIYLCSVEGNIGEKLFFGSGTQLSVL.

The chain joins TRBV10-1 to TRBJ2-5; 8 bases fit TRBD2. The J call may be faulty, since TRBJ2-7 better matches the DNA end. Germline V gives CDR1 WNHNN, CDR2 SYGVQD (reference sequence). The CDR3 contains 15 residues. The CDR3 nucleotides read TGCGCCAGCAGACAGGGACTAGGGTTGGCCTACGAGCAGTACTTC. Protein: CASRQGLGLAYEQYF.

This clonotype was picked up a small number of times. The chain uses TRBV6-6 and TRBJ2-5; no reliable D call. The CDR3 is 13 residues long. CDR1 and CDR2 (germline): MNHNY, SVGAGI (reference sequence). The germline V and J ends were trimmed by 0 bases and 13 bases, with 15 bases remaining between them. The CDR3: CASSYSVRFPGYF. The CDR3 nucleotides are TGTGCCAGCAGTTACTCCGTCCGTTTCCCGGGGTACTTC.

This clonotype appeared many times. The chain combines TRBV29-1 with TRBJ2-1; 8 nucleotides line up with TRBD2. The length of the CDR3 is 14 residues. The trim removed 5 bases at V and 2 bases at J, leaving 5 bases unmatched. The V gene's germline CDR1 is SQVTM and CDR2 ANQGSEA. The CDR3 spells CSVPSGRPYNEQFF. In DNA form, the CDR3 reads TGCAGCGTTCCGAGCGGGAGACCCTACAATGAGCAGTTCTTC.

This clonotype occurred many times. The chain is built from TRBV6-1 and TRBJ2-5; the match to TRBD1 covers 10 bases. V was clipped by 5 bases and J by 7 bases; unmatched bases: 10. The length of the CDR3 is 15 residues. Germline V CDR1 and CDR2: MNHNS, SASEGT. DNA of the CDR3: TGTGCCAGCAGTTTACAGGGGACAGGGGCCGCGACCCAGTACTTC. It is translated as CASSLQGTGAATQYF.

This clonotype turned up a few times. The chain carries TRBV4-1 and TRBJ2-1; the D is unclear. V was pared by 3 bases and J by 3 bases, with 3 bases between. The CDR3 loop spans 12 amino acids. Germline V gene data show CDR1 as MGHRA and CDR2 as YSYEKL. The CDR3 loop reads CASSHSYNEQFF. CDR3 in DNA: TGCGCCAGCAGCCATAGCTACAATGAGCAGTTCTTC.

The J gene is TRBJ1-2, the V gene TRBV6-1, with a weak D call TRBD1 (5 bases). This CDR3 contains 14 residues. V lost 1 base, J lost 5 bases, and 11 bases lay in between. CDR1 is MNHNS, CDR2 SASEGT, per germline. The CDR3 loop reads CASSEEGTDYGYTF. The CDR3 nucleotides are TGTGCCAGCAGTGAAGAGGGGACGGATTATGGCTACACCTTC.

The J gene is TRBJ1-4, the V gene TRBV4-2; D gene uncertain. In germline, CDR1 is LGHNA, CDR2 YNFKEQ. The CDR3 is 15 amino acids. V dropped 1 base and J dropped 5 bases, with 11 bases sitting between them. The CDR3 DNA reads as TGTGCCAGCAGCCAAGTCCGCCAGCGAAATGAAAAACTGTTTTTT. It encodes CASSQVRQRNEKLFF.

The genes are TRBV7-2 and TRBJ2-1, with no clear D. V shed 5 bases and J shed 7 bases, with 18 bases lying between them. The CDR3 has 15 amino acids. Per germline, CDR1 SGHTA and CDR2 FQGNSA. In nucleotides, the CDR3 is TGTGCCAGCAGCGGCTTTAGGAGAGGCGCGAATGAGCAGTTCTTC. This encodes CASSGFRRGANEQFF.

This clonotype was found a few times. The chain combines TRBV4-2 with TRBJ2-3, with D perhaps TRBD2 (5 bases). CDR1 LGHNA and CDR2 YNFKEQ come from the germline V gene. V lost 0 bases and J lost 0, with 7 bases in between. The CDR3 is 15 amino acids. CDR3 sequence (DNA): TGTGCCAGCAGCCAAGACAGGACTAGCACAGATACGCAGTATTTT. Protein: CASSQDRTSTDTQYF.

The gene calls are TRBV20-1 and TRBJ1-1; a possible D gene is TRBD1 (6 bases). There are 15 residues in the CDR3. CDR1 DFQATT and CDR2 SNEGSKA come from the germline V gene (reference sequence). The V and J ends lost 0 bases and 1 base respectively, with 12 bases between them. The CDR3, as DNA: TGCAGTGCTAGAGATGCAGGGGCGGGGAACACTGAAGCTTTCTTT. Translating gives CSARDAGAGNTEAFF.